This T cell receptor (beta chain) was retrieved from a study of T-cell memory formation after mild COVID-19. Whole-study context: Clustering of TCRs was largely donor specific.

5'RACE primed from the constant segment yielded TCR alpha and TCR beta cDNA libraries bearing sample barcodes and UMIs. TCRdb itself ran the 5' RACE reads through MiXCR, one entry per CDR3 protein. The sample consists of about 390,000 distinct CDR3 sequences, around 21% of them appearing once. The germline gives CDR1 SGHVS, CDR2 FNYEAQ. The CDR3 consists of 15 residues. V was shortened by 5 bases and J by 0 bases, with 14 bases between the two germline ends. Study findings and constraints: Mainly in CM and EM were contracting CD4+ clones; CD8+ were in EMRA. A balance of CD4 and CD8 characterized clones contracting day 15 to 85, whereas later expanders leaned CD4+.

For this clonotype: Its specificity is unknown.

The rearrangement links TRBV7-6 to TRBJ2-7, with D perhaps matching TRBD1 or TRBD2 (5 bases each). This TCR was recovered from an adult woman who had mild COVID-19 (a few samples of this study predate the infection). Cell type and time point are not known. Material for sequencing was PBMCs or a T cell subset sorted from them (not recorded which). The CDR3 DNA reads as TGTGCCAGCAGCCCAATCCCAGGGACCTCCTACGAGCAGTACTTC. Translated, it gives CASSPIPGTSYEQYF.